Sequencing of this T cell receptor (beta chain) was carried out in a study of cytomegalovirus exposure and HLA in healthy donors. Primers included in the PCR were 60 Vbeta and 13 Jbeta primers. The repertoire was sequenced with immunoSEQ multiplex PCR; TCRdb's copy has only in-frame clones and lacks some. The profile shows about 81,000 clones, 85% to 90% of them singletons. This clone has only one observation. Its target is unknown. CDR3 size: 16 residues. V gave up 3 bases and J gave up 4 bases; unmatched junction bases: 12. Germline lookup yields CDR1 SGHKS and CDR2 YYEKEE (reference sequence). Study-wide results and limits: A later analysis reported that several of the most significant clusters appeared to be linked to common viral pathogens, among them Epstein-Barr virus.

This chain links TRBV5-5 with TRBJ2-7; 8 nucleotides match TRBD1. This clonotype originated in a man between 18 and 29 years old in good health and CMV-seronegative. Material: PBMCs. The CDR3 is CASSSSGQVQVYEQYF. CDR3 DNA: TGTGCCAGCAGCTCCTCGGGACAGGTCCAAGTATACGAGCAGTACTTC.